The rows below give T cell receptor beta chains drawn from one sample of a study of blood T cell repertoires in COVID-19. Using immunoSEQ multiplex PCR, the repertoire was profiled, and TCRdb retains in-frame clones only, with some absent. The top ten hold 5% to 6.5% of the sample, which has some 150,000 clones, 78% seen once. Sequencing was carried out using PBMCs or T cells enriched from blood (not recorded which). These receptors originate from a woman aged 45-60 years who had recovered from COVID-19. The conserved cysteine and the conserved F or W are not part of the CDR3 here.

V gene | CDR3 protein
TRBV11-2 | ASSPPGVEQY
TRBV10-3 | AISIRQGSNSPLH
TRBV9 | ASSARGRYEQY
TRBV5-4 | ASSTDQGVGETQY
TRBV7-2 | ASSLYSSGGLYEQY
TRBV10-3 | AISDRGGAKNIQY
TRBV6-5 | ASSIGQTANYGYT
TRBV7-8 | ASSLVAGADTQY
TRBV20-1 | SATGDYGYT
TRBV28 | ASSLGGGVEDTQY
TRBV7-9 | ASSILVTGSLNYGYT
TRBV2 | ASRLTGGDTGELF
TRBV6-4 | ASSAPSTSGGPSAREQY
TRBV24-1 | ATSDLPPAGAYTGELF
TRBV28 | ASTLRGRGEKLF
TRBV20-1 | SASRTSGSFSYEQY
TRBV18 | ASSPRQGQNYGYT
TRBV19 | ASGDPASGFYEQY
TRBV7-9 | ASSPPGQENYGYT
TRBV24-1 | ATSVEAPLGTGELF
TRBV25-1 | ASSVAGQGYGYT
TRBV27 | ASSLSNSINEKLF
TRBV28 | ASKKGQGTDTQY
TRBV5-4 | ASSLWGRTGGGGYT
TRBV6-1 | ASSEAAGGDYGYT
TRBV3-1/TRBV3-2 | ASSQGQGWLANSPLH
TRBV27 | ASSFFLTNSYSPLH
TRBV6-5 | ASSYDAGRRNEKLF
TRBV28 | ASSLNSPEAF
TRBV5-1 | ASSLVGQVTDTQY
TRBV6-2/TRBV6-3 | ASSGGGGYT
TRBV18 | ASSPDTGNFEKLF
TRBV11-2 | ASSHLNSVTEAF
TRBV7-3 | ASSITGAPGTQY
TRBV3-1/TRBV3-2 | ASMGGMNTEAF
TRBV19 | ASSASGDSPLH
TRBV4-1 | ASSPYPGAEAF
TRBV6-5 | ASSYSGGGHENEQF
TRBV7-2 | ASSNRDRGREQY
TRBV2 | ASSQNRGRVEKLF
TRBV13 | ASSAEQGALTEAF
TRBV7-9 | ASSSLGTGTEAF
TRBV5-1 | ASSLVTGDTEAF
TRBV3-1/TRBV3-2 | ASSQIRGRQGSTDTQY
TRBV4-1 | ASSQDSNVVRPQH
TRBV28 | ASSPTQSGGTYGYT
TRBV19 | ASSVPGTSTQY
TRBV10-3 | AISQQEANTQY
TRBV14 | ASSVRGWNEQF
TRBV19 | ASSMTGYGYT
TRBV5-6 | ASSYRDTSYEQY
TRBV7-6 | ASSSRQGQNTEAF
TRBV13 | ASSSPKRYSYEQY
TRBV29-1 | SVEERAEQY
TRBV11-3 | ASSGGQDITGELF
TRBV19 | ASSSGQGEDTQY
TRBV28 | ASRITGYAEAF
TRBV7-2 | ASSLMRAGSNEQY